This T cell receptor (beta chain) comes out of a study of blood T cell repertoires in COVID-19 (dated by TCRdb to 2020 to 2022). For the wider study: Collaborator samples came from the United States, Italy and Spain and covered acute and convalescent phases of COVID-19. The dataset comprised deeply sampled blood TCRbeta repertoires from subjects exposed to, actively infected with, or recovered from COVID-19. Where available, HLA class I and class II types were obtained from metadata supplied by the sample provider rather than from assay-based typing. The prospective study material was composed of cDNA or gDNA derived from T cells, B-cell-depleted T cells, or PBMCs. A freely available public database, intended as a resource for researchers studying the immune response to SARS-CoV-2, is where the repertoires were released. Samples were obtained from the ongoing ImmuneRACE study (first 160 participants) and from 1,000 to 1,500 subjects provided by 6 global collaborators. Nearly every sample came with metadata listing a de-identified subject ID, COVID-19 status, age in years and sex. What the study reported, not specific to this receptor: The quantity of clinical and demographic metadata differed by source and by participant and was supplied without curation.

The CDR3 goes from the cysteine to the phenylalanine over 15 residues. Only CDR3 DNA is held: 45 bases, read in frame from base 1. The germline V gene sets CDR1 to SGHTA and CDR2 to FQGNSA. Clipping removes 5 bases from V and 5 bases from J, with 7 as the unmatched junction base count. In the prospective study, participants were about 18 to 95 years old, resided in about two dozen geographic areas of the United States, and were enrolled through a virtual design. In the prospective study, participants were assigned to cohorts based on the clinical history participants reported in a screening survey and a study questionnaire. Exposed participants were defined as having been in contact with someone with a PCR-confirmed or clinician-diagnosed COVID-19 case within 2 weeks of study entry. In the prospective study, mobile phlebotomists collected whole blood, serum and a nasopharyngeal or oropharyngeal swab from each participant. Prospective study participants could optionally give additional blood draws and questionnaires over an approximately 2-month period. Blood samples from the prospective study were shipped frozen or at room temperature prior to DNA extraction.

The immunoSEQ Assay, a bias-controlled multiplex PCR, was used to amplify TCRbeta CDR3 regions from genomic DNA. For the original study's pipeline: The number of nucleated cells in each sample was estimated from the amplification of reference gene primers within the assay. To quantify the absolute abundance of each unique TCRbeta CDR3 rearrangement, sequence reads were collapsed and filtered. Productive Simpson clonality was computed per sample as the square root of Simpson's diversity index over productive rearrangements. TCRdb provides this immuneACCESS table in a form limited to in-frame rearrangements. Some clones are lacking; in checked studies, under half of them reflect an unresolved V gene, and why the rest are absent is not known. From that table come the V and J calls and clone size; the DNA was used to work out D and trimming. The sample contains about 430,000 clones, 70% to 90% of them found a single time. Of the sample, approximately 1.5% falls within the top ten clones.

As concerns this clone: Its antigen target is currently unknown. The record has no base qualities; no much larger clone is one base away.

The clonotype originates from a young woman who had been exposed to COVID-19. Sequenced: PBMCs or T cells enriched from blood (not recorded which). The chain links TRBV7-2 with TRBJ1-2; TRBD1 lines up with 11 middle nucleotides. This receptor carries the CDR3 CASSPRTGGGYGYTF. The nucleotide sequence reads as follows: TGTGCCAGCAGCCCCAGGACAGGGGGCGGATATGGCTACACCTTC.